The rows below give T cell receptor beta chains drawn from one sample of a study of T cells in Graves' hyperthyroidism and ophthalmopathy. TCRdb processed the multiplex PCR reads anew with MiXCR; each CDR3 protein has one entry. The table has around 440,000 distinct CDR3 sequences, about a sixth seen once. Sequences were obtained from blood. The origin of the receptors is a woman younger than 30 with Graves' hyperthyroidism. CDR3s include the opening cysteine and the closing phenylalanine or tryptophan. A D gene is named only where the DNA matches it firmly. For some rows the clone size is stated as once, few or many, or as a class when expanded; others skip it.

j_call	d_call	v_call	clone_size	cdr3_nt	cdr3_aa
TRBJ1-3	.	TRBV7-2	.	TGTGCCAGCAGCTCCTATAAGGACAGCTCTGGAAACACCATATATTTT	CASSSYKDSSGNTIYF
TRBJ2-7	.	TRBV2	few	TGTGCCAGCAGACCTCAGGGCTACGAGCAGTACTTC	CASRPQGYEQYF
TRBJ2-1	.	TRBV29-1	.	TGCAGCGTTGGTCGATTCTCGGGAAGCGACTACGATGAGCAGTTCTTC	CSVGRFSGSDYDEQFF
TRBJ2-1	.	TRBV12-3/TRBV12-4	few	TGTGCCAGCAGTCCTCCCCGACTGGAATCCTACAATGAGCAGTTCTTC	CASSPPRLESYNEQFF
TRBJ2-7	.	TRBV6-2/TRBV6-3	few	TGTGCCAGCAGTTACTCGTTTGGAGGCCCCCCCTACGAGCAGTACTTC	CASSYSFGGPPYEQYF
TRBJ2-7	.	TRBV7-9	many	TGTGCCAGCAGCTTCTCCGGGGGGCGAGGAGACGAGCAGTACTTC	CASSFSGGRGDEQYF
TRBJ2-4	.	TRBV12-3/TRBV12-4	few	TGTGCCAGCACCGGAAAAACAGGTGCCAAAAACATTCAGTACTTC	CASTGKTGAKNIQYF
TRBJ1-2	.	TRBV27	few	TGTGCCAGCAGTTTAATGGGGGCATACCCGGAATATGGCTACACCTTC	CASSLMGAYPEYGYTF
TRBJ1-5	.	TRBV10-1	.	TGCGCCAGCACCAAGCATCATGTTGGCAATCAGCCCCAGCATTTT	CASTKHHVGNQPQHF
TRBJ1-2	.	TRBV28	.	TGTGCCAGCAGTTTAGTACAGACTAACTATGGCTACACCTTC	CASSLVQTNYGYTF
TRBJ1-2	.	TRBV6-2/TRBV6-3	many	TGTGCCAGCAGTCCGGTCCCAGACAGACTATCTCATGGCTACACCTTC	CASSPVPDRLSHGYTF
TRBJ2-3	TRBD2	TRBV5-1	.	TGCGCCAGCAGCTTAGCGGGAGTTGGTTTAGATACGCAGTATTTT	CASSLAGVGLDTQYF
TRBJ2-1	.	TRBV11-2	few	TGTGCCAGCAGCTTAATCCGTGAGCAGTTCTTC	CASSLIREQFF
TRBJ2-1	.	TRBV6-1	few	TGTGCCAGCACCCCTTCGGGCGGTACCTACAATGAGCAGTTCTTC	CASTPSGGTYNEQFF
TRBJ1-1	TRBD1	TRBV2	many	TGTGCCAGCAGAGGGACAGGGGAATGGACTGAAGCTTTCTTT	CASRGTGEWTEAFF
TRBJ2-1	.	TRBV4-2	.	TGTGCCAGCAGCCAAACACCTGTCAGGGGTTCATCCTACAATGAGCAGTTCTTC	CASSQTPVRGSSYNEQFF
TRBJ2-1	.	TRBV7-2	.	TGTGCCAGCAGCCCACTGGACAGCTCCTACAATGAGCAGTTCTTC	CASSPLDSSYNEQFF
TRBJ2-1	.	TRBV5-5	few	TGTGCCAGCAGCTTGGATCTTTTTGGAGGGTTGTACGAGCAGTTCTTC	CASSLDLFGGLYEQFF
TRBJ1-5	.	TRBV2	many	TGTGCCAGCAGAACAGCGGTCAATCAGCCCCAGCATTTT	CASRTAVNQPQHF
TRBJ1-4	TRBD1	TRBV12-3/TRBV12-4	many	TGTGCCAGCAGAGTTAAAGACAGGGGGAATGAAAAACTGTTTTTT	CASRVKDRGNEKLFF
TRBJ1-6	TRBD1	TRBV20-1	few	TGCAGTGCTAGACAAAACAGGGGTTCACCCCTCCACTTT	CSARQNRGSPLHF
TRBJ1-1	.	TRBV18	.	TGTGCCAGCTCACCCGGGGGCAGGGTGGTGAACACTGAAGCTTTCTTT	CASSPGGRVVNTEAFF
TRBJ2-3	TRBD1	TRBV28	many	TGTGCCAGCAGTAGGGTACGAAAGGACAGGGGAGCAGATACGCAGTATTTT	CASSRVRKDRGADTQYF
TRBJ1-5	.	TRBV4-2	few	TGTGCCAGCAGCCAAGGGCGGAATAGCAATCAGCCCCAGCATTTT	CASSQGRNSNQPQHF
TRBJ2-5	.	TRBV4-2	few	TGTGCCAGCAGCCAAGATGGAAAGGCCCCTGGGACCCAGTACTTC	CASSQDGKAPGTQYF
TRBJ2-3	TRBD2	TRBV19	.	TGTGCCAGTAGTATCCGACTAGCCTCCACAGATACGCAGTATTTT	CASSIRLASTDTQYF
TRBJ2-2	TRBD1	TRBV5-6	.	TGTGCCAGCAGCTTGGCAACAGGGGCCATCCGCACCGGGGAGCTGTTTTTT	CASSLATGAIRTGELFF
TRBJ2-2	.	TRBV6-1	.	TGTGCCAGCGGGGGGGCCGGCACCGGGGAGCTGTTTTTT	CASGGAGTGELFF
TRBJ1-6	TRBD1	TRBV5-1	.	TGCGCCAGCAGCTTCGGGACAGGTGCAAATTCACCCCTCCACTTT	CASSFGTGANSPLHF
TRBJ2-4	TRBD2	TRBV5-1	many	TGCGCCAGCAGCTTGAGAGGGACTAGCGGGGGGGCGGTAGCCAAAAACATTCAGTACTTC	CASSLRGTSGGAVAKNIQYF
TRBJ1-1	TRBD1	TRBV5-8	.	TGTGCCAGCAGCTTCTTACAGGGGAGGACTGAAGCTTTCTTT	CASSFLQGRTEAFF
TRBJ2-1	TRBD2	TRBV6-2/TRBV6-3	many	TGTGCCAGCAGTCCTTATAGCGGGGGCCCCTTTGATTACAATGAGCAGTTCTTC	CASSPYSGGPFDYNEQFF
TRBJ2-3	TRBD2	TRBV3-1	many	TGTGCCAGCAGCAGCGGGGGAGCTAGCACAGATACGCAGTATTTT	CASSSGGASTDTQYF